Below, 20 T cell receptor beta chains from the same sample are listed, as sequenced in a study of blood T cell repertoires in COVID-19. Here immunoSEQ multiplex PCR was the method, and the copy in TCRdb shows in-frame clones only, minus some. The profile shows approximately 350,000 clones, less than 90% of them singletons. Sequencing was performed on PBMCs or T cells enriched from blood (not recorded which). All receptors come from a woman aged 45 to 65 who had recovered from COVID-19.

The chain carries TRBV5-6 and TRBJ1-5; 12 nucleotides agree with TRBD1. In germline, CDR1 is SGHDT, CDR2 YYEEEE. The CDR3 contains 16 residues. The junction had 5 bases not matched to a gene; V was cut back by 2 bases and J by 5 bases. CDR3 nucleotide sequence: TGTGCCAGCAGCTTAACCGGGACAGGGGGCCATCAGCCCCAGCATTTT. The encoded protein is CASSLTGTGGHQPQHF.

The chain links TRBV5-4 to TRBJ1-1; D is possibly TRBD1 (6 bases). Germline V gives CDR1 SGHNT, CDR2 YYREEE (reference sequence). The ends were cut back, 4 bases at V and 3 bases at J, with 25 bases in the middle. CDR3 length: 18 amino acids. The CDR3 region is CASSPYLDFVGADTEAFF. The CDR3 DNA sequence: TGTGCCAGCAGCCCGTATCTCGATTTTGTGGGGGCGGACACTGAAGCTTTCTTT.

This chain uses TRBV7-3 with TRBJ1-2, with 7 bases aligning to TRBD1. The CDR3 loop spans 13 amino acids. The V and J ends lost 5 bases and 7 bases, in that order; junction bases with no gene match: 7. Germline CDR1 reads SGHTA; CDR2 reads FQGTGA. This CDR3 reads CASSHGQASGYTF. In DNA form, the CDR3 reads TGTGCCAGCAGCCACGGACAGGCGAGTGGCTACACCTTC.

The chain has TRBV7-9 and TRBJ2-7, with 9 bases identical to TRBD1. The J segment lost 7 bases and the V segment lost 4 bases, leaving 11 bases of the junction unmatched. Germline V gene sequence: CDR1 SEHNR, CDR2 FQNEAQ (reference sequence). This CDR3 spans 15 amino acids. CDR3 in amino acids: CASSYGTGYLQEQYF. CDR3 coding DNA: TGTGCCAGCAGCTATGGGACAGGGTACCTACAAGAGCAGTACTTC.

The chain combines TRBV27 with TRBJ1-1; D possibly corresponds to TRBD1 (6 bases). The V gene's germline CDR1 is MNHEY and CDR2 SMNVEV (reference sequence). The CDR3 is 13 amino acids. V gave up 6 bases and J gave up 5 bases, with 13 bases separating them. The CDR3 DNA sequence: TGTGCCAGCAGCTTACAGGGTGGGACTGAAGCTTTCTTT. It is translated as CASSLQGGTEAFF.

The CDR3 DNA is TGTGCCAGCAGTGGCAGGGTTTTGGTTAACTATGGCTACACCTTC. It yields the protein CASSGRVLVNYGYTF. J is TRBJ1-2 and V is TRBV2; D is possibly TRBD1 (5 bases). CDR1 and CDR2 (germline): SNHLY, FYNNEI. The CDR3 covers 15 residues. Trimming stripped 4 bases from V and 1 base from J, with 13 bases between.

This clone has just a few counts. This CDR3 reads CASSYVDRGANYGYTF. DNA of the CDR3: TGTGCCAGCAGTTACGTTGACAGGGGGGCCAACTATGGCTACACCTTC. The chain uses TRBV27 and TRBJ1-2, with TRBD1 matching 9 bases. Trimming cost V 4 bases and J 2 bases; bases outside gene matches: 8. The CDR3 consists of 16 residues. The germline V gene encodes CDR1 MNHEY and CDR2 SMNVEV (reference sequence).

In nucleotides, the CDR3 is TGCGCCAGCAGCCATAAGACAGGCACCCGCTACGAGCAGTACTTC. Encoded protein: CASSHKTGTRYEQYF. This chain uses TRBV4-1 with TRBJ2-7, with D tentatively TRBD1 (6 bases). Looked up from germline, CDR1 is MGHRA and CDR2 is YSYEKL. Trimming took 3 bases from V and 3 from J, leaving 15 bases between them. The CDR3 has 15 amino acids.

The chain recombines TRBV6-5 with TRBJ1-2, with D possibly being TRBD1 (5 bases). The V end was cut by 5 bases, the J end by 4 bases, with 14 bases between. The CDR3 runs to 14 residues. Germline CDR1 reads MNHEY; CDR2 reads SVGAGI. The CDR3 coding sequence is TGTGCCAGCAGTCAACGGGGGGTGATCTATGGCTACACCTTC. This sequence encodes CASSQRGVIYGYTF.

The CDR3 loop is CASSPAPLGGVTYEQYF. CDR3 DNA: TGTGCCAGCAGCCCAGCCCCCTTGGGGGGAGTCACCTACGAGCAGTACTTC. The chain joins TRBV14 to TRBJ2-7, with D tentatively TRBD2 (6 bases). V was cut by 4 bases and J by 2 bases, with 21 bases left in between. This CDR3 spans 17 amino acids. Germline-derived CDR1 and CDR2 are SGHDN and FVKESK.

The gene calls are TRBV4-2 and TRBJ1-1; 7 bases match TRBD1. The CDR3 extends over 16 amino acids. In germline, CDR1 is LGHNA, CDR2 YNFKEQ. V lost 0 bases to trimming and J lost 0 bases; unmatched junction nucleotides: 4. The DNA for the CDR3 is TGTGCCAGCAGCCAAGAGGGACAGAGACTGAACACTGAAGCTTTCTTT. Residues: CASSQEGQRLNTEAFF.

As to this clone: Its ends do not fully match the called genes, so a read error is possible. The rearrangement uses TRBV28 and TRBJ1-1; D remains ambiguous. CDR3 size: 12 residues. Germline lookup yields CDR1 MDHEN and CDR2 SYDVKM. The CDR3 reads CASSAMKTEAFF. In DNA form, the CDR3 reads TGTGCCAGCAGTGCTATGAAGACTGAAGCTTTCTTT.

The chain employs TRBV13 and TRBJ2-6; D not resolved. V was trimmed by 1 base and J by 0 bases, leaving 16 bases between them. The germline gives CDR1 PRHDT, CDR2 FYEKMQ (reference sequence). This CDR3 comprises 19 residues. The CDR3: CASSLVWARPLSGANVLTF. CDR3 coding DNA: TGTGCCAGCAGCTTAGTATGGGCCCGTCCCCTCTCTGGGGCCAACGTCCTGACTTTC. Full variable domain (remainder filled in from reference TRBV13 and TRBJ2-6): AAGVIQSPRHLIKEKRETATLKCYPIPRHDTVYWYQQGPGQDPQFLISFYEKMQSDKGSIPDRFSAQQFSDYHSELNMSSLELGDSALYFCASSLVWARPLSGANVLTFGAGSRLTVL.

This clone came up once. V gene TRBV5-1 combines with J gene TRBJ1-4; TRBD1 matches at 7 bases. CDR3 length: 17 residues. J lost 5 bases, V lost 0 bases, and 10 bases had no gene match. In germline, CDR1 is SGHRS, CDR2 YFSETQ. CDR3 nucleotide sequence: TGCGCCAGCAGCTTGGTCGGACCGAGGGGGCCAAATGAAAAACTGTTTTTT. Translated, it gives CASSLVGPRGPNEKLFF.

This clone was counted at least ten times. The chain is built from TRBV18 and TRBJ2-7, with a possible D match to TRBD2 (6 bases). The germline gives CDR1 KGHSH, CDR2 LQKENI. This CDR3 spans 13 amino acids. V lost 4 bases to trimming and J lost 7 bases, with 14 bases between them. The CDR3 loop is CASSQLGTGEQYF. The CDR3 DNA is TGTGCCAGCTCACAACTAGGGACTGGAGAGCAGTACTTC.

The V gene is TRBV5-1, the J gene TRBJ1-1; D might be TRBD1 (5 bases). The V end was cut by 5 bases, the J end by 0 bases, with 14 bases between. The germline gives CDR1 SGHRS, CDR2 YFSETQ. CDR3 length: 15 residues. CDR3 residues: CASREGVRVNTEAFF. The CDR3 region has the DNA TGCGCCAGCAGGGAAGGGGTTCGAGTGAACACTGAAGCTTTCTTT.

J is TRBJ1-2 and V is TRBV7-2, with D perhaps matching TRBD1 (5 bases). The length of the CDR3 is 17 residues. V gave up 3 bases and J gave up 6 bases, with 23 bases separating them. Germline-derived CDR1 and CDR2 are SGHTA and FQGNSA. DNA for the CDR3: TGTGCCAGCAGCTTGACAGATTTGGTGCATTCCCAGAATGGCTACACCTTC. Protein product: CASSLTDLVHSQNGYTF.

The sample holds one count of this clone. The V and J genes are TRBV29-1 and TRBJ2-6, with D uncertain. Germline V CDR1 and CDR2: SQVTM, ANQGSEA. Trimming removed 5 bases from V and 1 base from J, with 6 bases in between. This CDR3 comprises 13 residues. In DNA form, the CDR3 reads TGCAGCGTTCAACAATCTGGGGCCAACGTCCTGACTTTC. This codes for CSVQQSGANVLTF.

The genes are TRBV11-2 and TRBJ2-3; maybe TRBD2 (6 bases). Between the trimmed V and J ends, which lost 5 bases and 7 bases, there was a span of 10 bases. Germline CDR1 reads SGHAT; CDR2 reads FQNNGV. This CDR3 spans 12 amino acids. The CDR3 is CASSPTSHTQYF. As DNA, the CDR3 is TGTGCCAGCAGCCCGACTAGTCATACGCAGTATTTT. Full variable domain (outside the CDR3, taken from reference TRBV11-2 and TRBJ2-3): EAGVAQSPRYKIIEKRQSVAFWCNPISGHATLYWYQQILGQGPKLLIQFQNNGVVDDSQLPKDRFSAERLKGVDSTLKIQPAKLEDSAVYLCASSPTSHTQYFGPGTRLTVL.

The chain couples TRBV11-2 to TRBJ1-1, with D perhaps TRBD1 (6 bases). The CDR3 loop spans 15 amino acids. V was shortened by 0 bases and J by 6 bases, with 14 bases between the two germline ends. Germline V gene data show CDR1 as SGHAT and CDR2 as FQNNGV. The CDR3 here is CASSLETTGLAEAFF. The CDR3 nucleotides read TGTGCCAGCAGCTTAGAGACGACAGGATTGGCTGAAGCTTTCTTT.